This paragraph reports one T cell receptor beta chain. Authors' methods: Reference gene primer amplification yielded estimated nucleated cell counts. Repertoires were generated with immunoSEQ multiplex PCR, while TCRdb's copy carries only in-frame clones and drops some. The DNA was the basis for D and trimming; V, J and clone size are from that table. The table lists 150,000 or so clones, around 80% of them singletons, with approximately 14% in the top ten. V was shortened by 7 bases and J by 2 bases, with 6 bases between the two germline ends. The CDR3 is 11 amino acids. Germline lookup yields CDR1 SNHLY and CDR2 FYNNEI. The sample is drawn from a study of blood T cell repertoires in COVID-19. Study in general: From the United States, Italy and Spain came samples of acute and convalescent COVID-19. T cells, B-cell-depleted T cells, or PBMCs provided the cDNA or gDNA that served as material.

The sequence was collected from a human donor with acute or convalescent COVID-19. The donor label of this sample is uncertain. This chain links TRBV2 with TRBJ2-7, with D tentatively TRBD2 (5 bases). The sample comprised peripheral blood. The CDR3 region has the DNA TGTGCCAGCAACGGGGCCTACGAGCAGTACTTC. Translated, it gives CASNGAYEQYF.